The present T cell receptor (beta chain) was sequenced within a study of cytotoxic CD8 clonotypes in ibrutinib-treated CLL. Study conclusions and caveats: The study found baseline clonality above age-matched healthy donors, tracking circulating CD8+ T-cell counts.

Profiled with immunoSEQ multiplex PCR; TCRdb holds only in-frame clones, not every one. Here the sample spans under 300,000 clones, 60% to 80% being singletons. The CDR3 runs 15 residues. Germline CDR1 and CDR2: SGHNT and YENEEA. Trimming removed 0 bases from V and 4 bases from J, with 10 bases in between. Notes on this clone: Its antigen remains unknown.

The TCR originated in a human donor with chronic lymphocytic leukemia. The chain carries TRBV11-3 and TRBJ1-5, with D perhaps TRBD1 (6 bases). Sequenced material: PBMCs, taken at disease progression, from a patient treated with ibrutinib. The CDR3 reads CASSLDRGPNQPQHF. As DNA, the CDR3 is TGTGCCAGCAGCTTAGATCGGGGGCCGAATCAGCCCCAGCATTTT.